This paragraph reports one T cell receptor (beta chain). The protocol was immunoSEQ multiplex PCR, while the TCRdb copy is restricted to in-frame clones and leaves out a portion. The table lists 150,000 to 200,000 clones, around 77% of them singletons. The source of the sample is a study of blood T cell repertoires in COVID-19. Study in general: Samples representing acute and convalescent COVID-19 were sourced from the United States, Italy and Spain. From T cells, B-cell-depleted T cells, or PBMCs came the material, which was cDNA or gDNA.

The ends lost 8 bases at V and 4 bases at J; junction bases unmatched: 10. The CDR3 totals 15 residues. The germline CDR1 and CDR2 sequences are KGHSH and LQKENI. The TCR sequence derives from a man aged 65 to 85 with acute or convalescent COVID-19. The chain joins TRBV18 to TRBJ1-5, with 8 nucleotides matching TRBD1. The sample comprised peripheral blood. The CDR3 is CASQLGQGDNQPQHF. CDR3 DNA: TGTGCCAGCCAACTCGGACAGGGCGATAATCAGCCCCAGCATTTT. Using reference TRBV18 and TRBJ1-5 for the parts outside the CDR3, the full variable domain is NAGVMQNPRHLVRRRGQEARLRCSPMKGHSHVYWYRQLPEEGLKFMVYLQKENIIDESGMPKERFSAEFPKEGPSILRIQQVVRGDSAAYFCASQLGQGDNQPQHFGDGTRLSIL.